Shown below are 8 T cell receptor beta chains from a single sample sequenced in a study of CD8+CD57+ T cells in acquired aplastic anemia. The template used for profiling TCR beta VDJ and CDR3 was genomic DNA. Using its own MiXCR run on the reads, TCRdb lists one record per CDR3 protein. The sample lists 150,000 to 200,000 distinct CDR3 sequences, around half occurring once. Sequencing was done on patients that had shown CD8+CD57+ cell expansion by flow cytometry. The sequencing sample was made of sorted CD4+, CD8+, or CD8+CD57+ T cells (not recorded which) from PBMCs. These receptors were obtained from a human donor with aplastic anemia.

At least ten counts were recorded for this clonotype. This chain connects TRBV12-3 or TRBV12-4 to TRBJ2-7; 10 nucleotides agree with TRBD2. The CDR3 is made up of 15 amino acids. With V trimmed by 5 bases and J by 0 bases, 4 bases remained unmatched. The CDR3 DNA sequence: TGTGCCAGCAGTACTGGACTAGCGGTCTCCTACGAGCAGTACTTC. Translated: CASSTGLAVSYEQYF.

This clonotype was seen only a few times. This is likely a read error, given that the CDR3 carries no conserved phenylalanine or tryptophan at its end. The DNA is omitted, as the CDR3 cannot be located on it reliably, and the CDR3 follows TCRdb's listing. The V call is TRBV29-1, the J call TRBJ1-6; the tabulated D call, TRBD1, remains unverified against the DNA. The CDR3 is 11 residues long, counting both termini. The germline gives CDR1 SQVTM, CDR2 ANQGSEA. CDR3 amino acids: CSKATYREQGS.

This clonotype has ten or more counts. V is TRBV15 and J is TRBJ1-5; 7 nucleotides line up with TRBD1. The CDR3 sequence is 14 residues long. The V and J ends lost 1 base and 9 bases, in that order; junction bases with no gene match: 6. The germline gives CDR1 LNHNV, CDR2 YYDKDF (reference sequence). CDR3 loop: CATSRGQGVLPQHF. The DNA for the CDR3 is TGTGCCACCAGCAGAGGACAGGGAGTCTTGCCCCAGCATTTT. The full variable domain, completed using reference TRBV15 and TRBJ1-5, is DAMVIQNPRYQVTQFGKPVTLSCSQTLNHNVMYWYQQKSSQAPKLLFHYYDKDFNNEADTPDNFQSRRPNTSFCFLDIRSPGLGDTAMYLCATSRGQGVLPQHFGDGTRLSIL.

This clonotype was observed at least ten times. The chain is built from TRBV12-3 or TRBV12-4 and TRBJ2-7, with D perhaps being TRBD1 or TRBD2 (5 bases each). V lost 6 bases, J lost 3 bases, and 15 bases lay in between. The CDR3 consists of 14 residues. The CDR3 region has the DNA TGTGCCAGCAGGCCCGAGGGGTTTAGCTACGAGCAGTACTTC. It is translated as CASRPEGFSYEQYF.

This clonotype was counted ten times or more. The CDR3 coding sequence is TGTGCCAGCAGCCGAGACAAGGGTGGGACCTCCCAGTATTTT. Its translation is CASSRDKGGTSQYF. The chain carries TRBV14 and TRBJ2-3, with D perhaps given as TRBD1 or TRBD2 (5 bases each). This CDR3 comprises 14 residues. The germline CDR1 and CDR2 sequences are SGHDN and FVKESK. V shed 4 bases and J shed 12 bases, with 20 bases lying between them.

In its sample, this clonotype was seen many times. This chain links TRBV6-6 with TRBJ1-1; no firm D call. Trimming left V 8 bases short and J 1 base short, with 5 bases between. In germline, CDR1 is MNHNY, CDR2 SVGAGI (reference sequence). This CDR3 is built from 11 residues. CDR3 protein: CASARNTEAFF. The CDR3 nucleotides read TGTGCCAGCGCCAGGAACACTGAAGCTTTCTTT.

V gene TRBV6-1 combines with J gene TRBJ1-1, with TRBD1 identical over 10 bases. J was trimmed by 1 base and V by 7 bases; bases with no gene match: 15. CDR1 and CDR2 from the germline V gene are MNHNS and SASEGT. There are 18 residues in the CDR3. Written as DNA, the CDR3 is TGTGCCAGCACCCAAACCGGGACAGGGGCCAGTTCGAACACTGAAGCTTTCTTT. This codes for CASTQTGTGASSNTEAFF.

This clonotype occurred many times. V is TRBV7-8 and J is TRBJ1-2, with D unresolved. Deletions cut 3 bases from V and 6 bases from J, with 14 bases between. The germline V gene has CDR1 SGHVS and CDR2 FQNEAQ. The CDR3 contains 14 residues. CDR3 sequence: CASSFGPRPDGYTF. Here the CDR3 DNA reads TGTGCCAGCAGCTTCGGGCCCCGGCCCGATGGCTACACCTTC.